Listed below are T cell receptor beta chains from one sample, sequenced in a study of blood T cells in healthy people across ages. TCRdb used MiXCR to reprocess the 5' RACE reads, holding one entry per CDR3 protein. The data contain 780,000 or so distinct CDR3 sequences, roughly 50% of them singletons. Sequenced sample: blood. These receptors came from a man aged 35 to 55 in good health. CDR3s include the opening cysteine and the closing phenylalanine or tryptophan. D genes are given only for firm matches. Clone size, where shown, is once, few, many, or a class for clones that have expanded.

TRBD2	-	TRBV7-2	TRBJ2-2	TGTGCCAGCAGCTTAGCCCGCAGCGGGGGGGCCACCGGGGAGCTGTTTTTT	CASSLARSGGATGELFF
TRBD1	-	TRBV27	TRBJ2-7	TGTGCCAGCAGTGTGGGACAGGGGGGGTTCGCCGAGCAGTACTTC	CASSVGQGGFAEQYF
-	-	TRBV18	TRBJ1-5	TGTGCCAGCTCACCAGGGGGGGATCAGCCCCAGCATTTT	CASSPGGDQPQHF
-	-	TRBV7-6	TRBJ1-4	TGTGCCAGCGGGAGCCGAGAAAAACTGTTTTTT	CASGSREKLFF
-	-	TRBV29-1	TRBJ1-2	TGCAGCGTTGAAGGGACAAGGGGAGTATATGGCTACACCTTC	CSVEGTRGVYGYTF
-	-	TRBV7-2	TRBJ2-5	TGTGCCAGCAGCTACCACACGACAGAGCCCAAAGAGACCCAGTACTTC	CASSYHTTEPKETQYF
-	-	TRBV10-3	TRBJ2-3	TGTGCCATCAGTCCACTAGCCCCCACAGATACGCAGTATTTT	CAISPLAPTDTQYF
-	few	TRBV29-1	TRBJ2-5	TGCAGCTCCTATGGAGAAGAGACCCAGTACTTC	CSSYGEETQYF
-	-	TRBV5-5	TRBJ2-3	TGTGCCAGCAGCTACCAGACAGACGCTAGCACAGATACGCAGTATTTT	CASSYQTDASTDTQYF
-	-	TRBV27	TRBJ2-3	TGTGCCACTAAAGAACAGGGAGTCGCAGATACGCAGTATTTT	CATKEQGVADTQYF
TRBD1	-	TRBV7-8	TRBJ2-5	TGTGCCAGCAGCCTTGGGACAGGGGATCCTAGAGAGACCCAGTACTTC	CASSLGTGDPRETQYF
TRBD1	few	TRBV7-2	TRBJ2-1	TGTGCCAGCAGCCTTCAGGGGGCTCTGCACAATGAGCAGTTCTTC	CASSLQGALHNEQFF
-	-	TRBV4-2	TRBJ2-3	TGTGCCAGCAGCCAAGTCCGGGGCCCGGATACGCAGTATTTT	CASSQVRGPDTQYF
TRBD1	-	TRBV6-6	TRBJ2-7	TGTGCCAGCAGCCTGACAGGGGGCTTCGGCGAGCAGTACTTC	CASSLTGGFGEQYF
-	-	TRBV7-8	TRBJ2-5	TGTGCCAGCAGCCGTCGTCCCATCGTCCGGTTGGAGACCCAGTACTTC	CASSRRPIVRLETQYF
TRBD1	-	TRBV7-2	TRBJ1-2	TGTGCCAGCAGCTCCCCCGGGCAGGGGGATGGCTACACCTTC	CASSSPGQGDGYTF
-	-	TRBV5-1	TRBJ1-4	TGCGCCAGCAGCTTCTCAGGTCCTAATGAAAAACTGTTTTTT	CASSFSGPNEKLFF
TRBD1	-	TRBV5-1	TRBJ2-5	TGCGCCAGCAGCTTGGTGGGCAGGGGGTCAGGGCAGTACTTC	CASSLVGRGSGQYF
TRBD1	-	TRBV3-1	TRBJ1-2	TGTGCCAGCAGCCAAAGGACAGGGCGTACCTATGGCTACACCTTC	CASSQRTGRTYGYTF
-	-	TRBV5-1	TRBJ2-4	TGCGCCAGCAGCTATGCGGGCGGTGAGCAGTACTTC	CASSYAGGEQYF
-	-	TRBV12-3/TRBV12-4	TRBJ2-5	TGTGCCAGCAGGGCGAGACAAGAGACCCAGTACTTC	CASRARQETQYF
-	-	TRBV29-1	TRBJ2-6	TGCAGCGTTGCTTGGGAGAACAGGGCGGCTTTTTCTGGGGCCAACGTCCTGACTTTC	CSVAWENRAAFSGANVLTF
-	-	TRBV7-2	TRBJ1-5	TGTGCCAGCAGCCCCGATCGGGAAGGCAATCAGCCCCAGCATTTT	CASSPDREGNQPQHF
-	few	TRBV7-9	TRBJ1-5	TGTGCCAGCAGCACAGGCTGGGCTTTTAGCAATCAGCCCCAGCATTTT	CASSTGWAFSNQPQHF
TRBD1	-	TRBV27	TRBJ2-5	TGTGCCAGCAGTCCCGGGACAGACCTAGAGACCCAGTACTTC	CASSPGTDLETQYF
TRBD2	-	TRBV7-2	TRBJ2-3	TGTGCCAGCAGCAGGGCTAGCGGGGGCATATCAGATACGCAGTATTTT	CASSRASGGISDTQYF
TRBD1	few	TRBV12-3/TRBV12-4	TRBJ2-5	TGTGCCAGCAGCCGTACAGGGGGCCCACAAGAGACCCAGTACTTC	CASSRTGGPQETQYF